Following are 2 T cell receptor beta chains from one sample sequenced in a study of T cells in tuberculosis. Clones were read by immunoSEQ multiplex PCR, and TCRdb kept only the in-frame ones, dropping some. In the table there are 20,000 to 25,000 clones, 90% to 95% of which are singletons. The material sequenced was PBMCs. The receptors shown here come from a donor aged 10 to 29 with latent tuberculosis or without tuberculosis infection. Some clones in this sample may be carry-over from other donors' samples.

The chain employs TRBV6-5 and TRBJ1-3; D uncertain. Trimming took off 2 bases at V and 2 bases at J, with 7 bases between the two ends. The CDR3 contains 14 residues. CDR1 MNHEY and CDR2 SVGAGI come from the germline V gene. This CDR3 reads CASSYRGAGNTIYF. Here the CDR3 DNA reads TGTGCCAGCAGTTACCGGGGAGCTGGAAACACCATATATTTT.

The CDR3 sequence is CATWGGYQPQHF. The CDR3 DNA reads as TGCGCCACCTGGGGGGGATATCAGCCCCAGCATTTT. The V and J genes are TRBV5-1 and TRBJ1-5; D is perhaps TRBD1 (5 bases). Trimming took off 9 bases at V and 5 bases at J, with 12 bases between the two ends. Germline V lookup: CDR1 SGHRS, CDR2 YFSETQ. The CDR3 has 12 residues.